This T cell receptor beta chain was identified during a study of regulatory T cells in long-lasting Graves disease. Findings and limits, study-wide: Persistent patients shared more public clonotypes (over 2,500) than new patients (more than 900).

The time point is: newly diagnosed GD, antithyroid drugs for less than 3 months. PBMC-extracted RNA yielded the TCR library. V shed 1 base, J shed 2 bases, and the junction held 5 bases outside the gene matches. The CDR3 contains 15 residues. Germline V gene sequence: CDR1 MGHRA, CDR2 YSYEKL. This clonotype was counted a few times. Antigen specificity is unknown. With iRepertoire HTBI primers and Arm-PCR of CDR3 regions, TCR beta libraries were built. TCRdb called the multiplex PCR reads again in MiXCR, with one record for every CDR3 protein. The data contain roughly 610,000 distinct CDR3 sequences, roughly a sixth of them singletons. These data were also filed under a second study, of T cells in Graves' hyperthyroidism and ophthalmopathy.

The input for sequencing was peripheral blood mononuclear cells (PBMCs), taken at new diagnosis, from a patient treated with antithyroid drugs. J is TRBJ2-7 and V is TRBV4-1; 7 nucleotides line up with TRBD1. The receptor's source is a man younger than 35 with Graves disease. CDR3 sequence (DNA): TGCGCCAGCAGCCAAGGACAGGGAGATACCTACGAGCAGTACTTC. Encoded protein: CASSQGQGDTYEQYF.